This T cell receptor (beta chain) was recovered during a study of immune heterogeneity within non-small cell lung tumors. Bulk tumor genomic DNA, 450 to 750 ng per sample, was the template. Biopsy collection occurred during surgery, with several far-apart biopsies per primary tumor. Enrolled individuals presented with untreated, newly diagnosed non-small cell lung cancer and received curative surgery. Multiplex PCR was performed with 32 V and 13 J primers, and it amplified TCR beta CDR3. Each CDR3 protein gets one entry after TCRdb re-called the multiplex PCR reads with MiXCR. The sample holds about 34,000 distinct CDR3 sequences, under 35% seen once. The length of the CDR3 is 14 residues. From germline, CDR1 is MNHEY and CDR2 SVGEGT. In regard to this clonotype: A read error may produce the germline difference seen at one junction end.

The specimen sequenced was lung tumor tissue. V is TRBV6-2 or TRBV6-3 and J is TRBJ2-5; D is perhaps TRBD1 or TRBD2 (5 bases each). This clonotype was obtained from a man aged 35-49 years with non-small cell lung cancer. The CDR3 DNA is TGTGCCAGCCAACCTGGGCAGGGAGCCTTGCTGGGGTCCTTC. Its translation is CASQPGQGALLGSF.